The 10 T cell receptor beta chains presented below share a single source sample, sequenced in a study of CD8 T cells in Susac syndrome. With random hexamers, reverse transcription was performed on about 0.45 to 1 ug of RNA. Via MiXCR, TCRdb re-called the immunoSEQ multiplex PCR reads, giving one row per CDR3 protein. Here the sample spans roughly 200,000 distinct CDR3 sequences, under 95% being singletons. The sequenced sample consisted of CD4+ T cells from PBMCs. All receptors come from a human donor with Susac syndrome.

DNA for the CDR3: TGTGCCAGCAGCTTGGAGGACAGGACAAACACTGAAGCTTTCTTT. Its translation: CASSLEDRTNTEAFF. The chain has TRBV5-5 and TRBJ1-1, with 7 nucleotides matching TRBD1. CDR1 SGHKS and CDR2 YYEKEE come from the germline V gene (reference sequence). Trimming cost V 0 bases and J 2 bases; bases outside gene matches: 4. The CDR3 totals 15 residues.

The chain links TRBV3-1 to TRBJ1-1; 7 bases match TRBD1. CDR1 LGHDT and CDR2 YNNKEL come from the germline V gene (reference sequence). This CDR3 is 16 amino acids long. J lost 1 base, V lost 1 base, and 6 bases had no gene match. The CDR3 sequence is CASSQARTGGNTEAFF. In DNA, the CDR3 is TGTGCCAGCAGCCAAGCCCGGACAGGCGGGAACACTGAAGCTTTCTTT.

The chain combines TRBV9 with TRBJ2-7; TRBD1 aligns across 9 bases. CDR3 length: 15 amino acids. Germline trimming cut 6 bases from V and 3 bases from J; bases unmatched to any gene: 10. The germline V gene encodes CDR1 SGDLS and CDR2 YYNGEE. The CDR3 spells CASIIRDREFYEQYF. As DNA, the CDR3 is TGTGCCAGCATCATCCGGGACAGGGAATTCTACGAGCAGTACTTC.

This sequence joins TRBV2 and TRBJ1-4; maybe TRBD1 (6 bases). The V and J ends lost 7 bases and 8 bases respectively, with 11 bases between them. Germline V gives CDR1 SNHLY, CDR2 FYNNEI. The CDR3 loop spans 12 amino acids. CDR3 DNA sequence: TGTGCCAGCACGGGAGGGGGAGAAAAACTGTTTTTT. Translation gives CASTGGGEKLFF. Drawing the rest from reference TRBV2 and TRBJ1-4, the complete variable domain is EPEVTQTPSHQVTQMGQEVILRCVPISNHLYFYWYRQILGQKVEFLVSFYNNEISEKSEIFDDQFSVERPDGSNFTLKIRSTKLEDSAMYFCASTGGGEKLFFGSGTQLSVL.

Here the CDR3 DNA reads TGCGCCAGCAGCTTGGGACCAGGGTTGAATGGCTACACCTTC. Translated: CASSLGPGLNGYTF. The chain carries TRBV5-1 and TRBJ1-2; TRBD1 is a possible D gene (5 bases). This CDR3 region has 14 residues. Deletions cut 0 bases from V and 6 bases from J, with 12 bases between. CDR1 and CDR2 (germline): SGHRS, YFSETQ.

This chain connects TRBV7-3 to TRBJ1-1; possibly TRBD1 for D (5 bases). Trimming shortened V by 2 bases and J by 2 bases, and 9 bases separated the two germline ends. Per germline, CDR1 SGHTA and CDR2 FQGTGA. This CDR3 spans 14 amino acids. The CDR3 loop reads CASSLGGENTEAFF. CDR3 nucleotide sequence: TGTGCCAGCAGCTTAGGAGGGGAAAACACTGAAGCTTTCTTT.

The V gene is TRBV9, the J gene TRBJ2-3; 7 bases fit TRBD2. Germline lookup yields CDR1 SGDLS and CDR2 YYNGEE. The CDR3 covers 15 residues. V gave up 1 base and J gave up 7 bases; unmatched junction bases: 9. The DNA for the CDR3 is TGTGCCAGCAGCGTAAGCGGGGCCCTCCAATATACGCAGTATTTT. Protein sequence: CASSVSGALQYTQYF.

The rearrangement uses TRBV7-8 and TRBJ1-6; D gene ambiguous. The CDR3 is 15 amino acids. The germline V gene has CDR1 SGHVS and CDR2 FQNEAQ. With 1 base removed from V and 6 bases from J, the gap between germline ends came to 10 bases. In DNA form, the CDR3 reads TGTGCCAGCAGCTTAGGCTCTTACCTTAATTCACCCCTCCACTTT. Translating gives CASSLGSYLNSPLHF.

V and J are TRBV18 and TRBJ2-5; tentatively, D is TRBD2 (5 bases). The germline CDR1 and CDR2 sequences are KGHSH and LQKENI. Trimming stripped 3 bases from V and 0 bases from J, with 5 bases between. CDR3 length: 13 amino acids. For the CDR3, the DNA is TGTGCCAGCTCACCCGGGGACCAAGAGACCCAGTACTTC. It translates to CASSPGDQETQYF.

This chain links TRBV7-8 with TRBJ2-1; no firm D call. Trimming took 0 bases from V and 10 from J, leaving 7 bases between them. The CDR3 has 12 amino acids. CDR1 is SGHVS and CDR2 is FQNEAQ in the germline V gene. This CDR3 reads CASSLALVEQFF. CDR3 sequence (DNA): TGTGCCAGCAGCTTAGCACTGGTGGAGCAGTTCTTC.